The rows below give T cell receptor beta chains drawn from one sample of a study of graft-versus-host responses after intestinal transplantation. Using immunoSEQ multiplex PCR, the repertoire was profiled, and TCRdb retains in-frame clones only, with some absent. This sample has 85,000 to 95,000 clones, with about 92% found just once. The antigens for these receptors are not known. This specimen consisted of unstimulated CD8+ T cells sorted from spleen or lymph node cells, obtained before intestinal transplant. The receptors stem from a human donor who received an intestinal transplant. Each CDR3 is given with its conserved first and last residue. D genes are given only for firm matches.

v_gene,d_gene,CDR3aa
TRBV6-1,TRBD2,CASRGVAGAGETQYF
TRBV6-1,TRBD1,CASSADRALLMSSYEQYF
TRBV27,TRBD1,CASSLSTGGMDEQYF
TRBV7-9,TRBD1,CASSLTPGGETDTQYF
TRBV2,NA,CASSGLDSYGYTF
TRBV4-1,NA,CASSPTREGSTEAFF
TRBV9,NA,CASSAPHIAEASTDTQYF
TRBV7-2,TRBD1,CASSLQGVMEAFF
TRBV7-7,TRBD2,CASSLGWGGDEQFF
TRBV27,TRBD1,CASSRETGGFGTGELFF
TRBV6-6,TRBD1,CASSYSMGQGGEQYF
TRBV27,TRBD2,CASSPSGGQLNEQFF
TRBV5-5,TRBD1,CASSYMGQDTDTQYF
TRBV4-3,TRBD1,CASSQDEGAFYEQYF
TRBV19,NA,CASSATLSTGELFF